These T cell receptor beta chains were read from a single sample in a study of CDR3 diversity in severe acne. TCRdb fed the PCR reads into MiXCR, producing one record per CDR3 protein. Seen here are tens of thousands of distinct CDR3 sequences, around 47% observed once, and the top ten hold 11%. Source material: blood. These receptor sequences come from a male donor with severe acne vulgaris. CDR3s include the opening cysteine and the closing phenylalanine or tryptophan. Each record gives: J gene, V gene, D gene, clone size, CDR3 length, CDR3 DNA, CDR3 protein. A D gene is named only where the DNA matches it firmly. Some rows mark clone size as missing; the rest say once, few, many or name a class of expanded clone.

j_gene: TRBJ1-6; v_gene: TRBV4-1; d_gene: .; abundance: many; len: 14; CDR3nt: TGCGCCAGCAGCCAAGTTTTCCAAGATTCACCCCTCCACTTT; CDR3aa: CASSQVFQDSPLHF
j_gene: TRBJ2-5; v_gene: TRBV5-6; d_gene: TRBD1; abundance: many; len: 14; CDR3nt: TGTGCCAGCAGCCTCCTTGGACAGGGGGAGACCCAGTACTTC; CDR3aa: CASSLLGQGETQYF
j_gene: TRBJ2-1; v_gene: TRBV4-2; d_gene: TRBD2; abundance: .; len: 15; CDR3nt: TGTGCCAGCAGCCAAGAGAGCGGGAGGTCTTATGAGCAGTTCTTC; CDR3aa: CASSQESGRSYEQFF
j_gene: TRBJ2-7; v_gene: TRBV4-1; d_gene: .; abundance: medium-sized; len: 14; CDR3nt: TGCGCCAGCAGCCAAGTAAGACTAGTCGACGAGCAGTACTTC; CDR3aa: CASSQVRLVDEQYF
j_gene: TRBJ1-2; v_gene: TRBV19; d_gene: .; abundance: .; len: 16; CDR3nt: TGTGCCAGTAGTATAGATCCGGGCTCCGCTAACTATGGCTACACCTTC; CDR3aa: CASSIDPGSANYGYTF
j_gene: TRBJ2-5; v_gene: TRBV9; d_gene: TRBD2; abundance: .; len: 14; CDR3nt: TGTGCCAGCAGCCAAATAGCGGGGGTGGAGACCCAGTACTTC; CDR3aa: CASSQIAGVETQYF
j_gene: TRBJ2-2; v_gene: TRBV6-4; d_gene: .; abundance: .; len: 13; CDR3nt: TGTGCCAGCAGTGACTCGGAGCTAGGGGAGCTGTTTTTT; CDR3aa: CASSDSELGELFF
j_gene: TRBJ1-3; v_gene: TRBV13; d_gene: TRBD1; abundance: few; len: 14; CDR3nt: TGTGCCAGCAGCCGAGGGGGCCGTGGAAACACCATATATTTT; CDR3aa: CASSRGGRGNTIYF
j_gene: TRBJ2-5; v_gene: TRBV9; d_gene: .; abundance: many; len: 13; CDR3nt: TGTGCCAGCAGCGTTAGTAACCAAGAGACCCAGTACTTC; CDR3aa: CASSVSNQETQYF
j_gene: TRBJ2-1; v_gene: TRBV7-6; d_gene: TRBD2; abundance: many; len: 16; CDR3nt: TGTGCCAGCAGCCGATTCGGACTAGCGGCCTACAATGAGCAGTTCTTC; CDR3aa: CASSRFGLAAYNEQFF
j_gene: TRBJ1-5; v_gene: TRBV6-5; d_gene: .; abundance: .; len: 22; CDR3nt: .; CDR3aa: CASSDPGQGNYGYTFGSGTQHF
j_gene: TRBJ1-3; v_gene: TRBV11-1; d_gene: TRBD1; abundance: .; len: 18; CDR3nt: TGTGCCAGCAGCTCCACATGGGACAGGTTACTCTCTGGAAACACCATATATTTT; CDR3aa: CASSSTWDRLLSGNTIYF
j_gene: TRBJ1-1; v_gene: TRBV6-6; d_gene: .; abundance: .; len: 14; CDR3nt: TGTGCCAGCAGTCAAAGGACGGGGAACACTGAAGCTTTCTTT; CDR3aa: CASSQRTGNTEAFF
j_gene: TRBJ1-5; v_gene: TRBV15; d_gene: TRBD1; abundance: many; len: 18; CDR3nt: TGTGCCACCAGCAGAGATGACAGGGACTGGTATAGCAATCAGCCCCAGCATTTT; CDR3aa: CATSRDDRDWYSNQPQHF
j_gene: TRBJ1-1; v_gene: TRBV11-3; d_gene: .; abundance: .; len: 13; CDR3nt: TGTGCCAGCAGCCGCCTACAGGGATCTGAAGCTTTCTTT; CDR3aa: CASSRLQGSEAFF
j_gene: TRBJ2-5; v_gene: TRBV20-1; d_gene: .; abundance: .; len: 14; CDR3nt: TGCAGTGCTTTGGAGGAAAGAACCTGTGAGATCCAGTGCTTC; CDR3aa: CSALEERTCEIQCF
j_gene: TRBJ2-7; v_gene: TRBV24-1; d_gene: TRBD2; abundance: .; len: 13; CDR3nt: TGTGCCACCAGTGAACTGGGAGGGGCTGAGCAGTACTTC; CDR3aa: CATSELGGAEQYF
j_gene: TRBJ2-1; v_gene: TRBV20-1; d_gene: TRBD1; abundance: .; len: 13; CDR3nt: TGCAGTGCGGGTAGACAGGGGGCCTATGAGCAGTTCTTC; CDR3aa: CSAGRQGAYEQFF
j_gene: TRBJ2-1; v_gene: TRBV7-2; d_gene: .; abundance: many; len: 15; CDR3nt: TGTGCCAGCAGCCCGGGGGGCGGGTTATACAATGAGCAGTTCTTC; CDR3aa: CASSPGGGLYNEQFF
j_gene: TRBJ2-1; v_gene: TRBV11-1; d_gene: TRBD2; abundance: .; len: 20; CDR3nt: TGTGCCAGCAGCGCCCCGGGCCTAGCGGAAGCAACGGGACCCTACAATGAGCAGTTCTTC; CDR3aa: CASSAPGLAEATGPYNEQFF
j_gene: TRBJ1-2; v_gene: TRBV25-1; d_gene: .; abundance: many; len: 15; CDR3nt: TGTGCCAGCAGCTTCCCCGGGGCAGGATCCTATGGCTACACCTTC; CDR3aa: CASSFPGAGSYGYTF
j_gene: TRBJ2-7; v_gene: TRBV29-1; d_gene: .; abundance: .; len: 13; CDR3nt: TGCAGCGTTGAAGGAAGCGAGTTCGACGAGCAGTACTTC; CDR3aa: CSVEGSEFDEQYF
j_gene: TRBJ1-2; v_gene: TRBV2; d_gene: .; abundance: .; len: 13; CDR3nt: TGTGCCAGCTTGGAGCGGCGGTCCTATGGCTACACCTTC; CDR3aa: CASLERRSYGYTF
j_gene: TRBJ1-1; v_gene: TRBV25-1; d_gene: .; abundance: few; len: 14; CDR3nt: TGTGCCAGCAGTGGGGGTGGGGTTACCACTGAAGCTTTCTTT; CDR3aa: CASSGGGVTTEAFF
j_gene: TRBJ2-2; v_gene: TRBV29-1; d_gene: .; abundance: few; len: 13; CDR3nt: TGCAGCGTTCGGAGTGGGAACACCGGGGAGCTGTTTTTT; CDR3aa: CSVRSGNTGELFF
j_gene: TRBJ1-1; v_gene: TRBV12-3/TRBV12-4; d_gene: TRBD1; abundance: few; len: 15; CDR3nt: TGTGCCAGCAATACCGGGACAGGGGATTTAGGTGAAGCTTTCTTT; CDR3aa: CASNTGTGDLGEAFF
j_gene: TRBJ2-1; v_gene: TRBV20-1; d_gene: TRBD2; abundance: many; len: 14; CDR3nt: TGCAGTGCTAAAAGCGGGAGCAGCTACAATGAGCAGTTCTTC; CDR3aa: CSAKSGSSYNEQFF
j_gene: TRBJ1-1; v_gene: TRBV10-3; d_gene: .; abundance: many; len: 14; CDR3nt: TGTGCCATCAGTGAGCCGACATTGAACACTGAAGCTTTCTTT; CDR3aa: CAISEPTLNTEAFF
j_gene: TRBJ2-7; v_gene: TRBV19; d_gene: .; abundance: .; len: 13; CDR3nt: TGTGCCAGTAGTGCCGGATTCACGGGCGAGCAGTACTTC; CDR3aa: CASSAGFTGEQYF
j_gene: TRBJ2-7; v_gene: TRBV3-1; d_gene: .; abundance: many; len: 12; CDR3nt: TGTGCCAGCAGCCAGCGACGTAGTGAGCAGTACTTC; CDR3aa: CASSQRRSEQYF
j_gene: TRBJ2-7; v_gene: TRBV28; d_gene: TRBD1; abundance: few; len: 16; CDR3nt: TGTGCCAGCAGTTTCCCCCGCCGGGGACAGAGCTACGAGCAGTACTTC; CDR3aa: CASSFPRRGQSYEQYF
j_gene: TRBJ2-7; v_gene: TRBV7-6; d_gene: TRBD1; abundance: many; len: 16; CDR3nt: TGTGCCAGCAGCGCATCAGGTGGGACAGGTCTATACGAGCAGTACTTC; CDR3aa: CASSASGGTGLYEQYF